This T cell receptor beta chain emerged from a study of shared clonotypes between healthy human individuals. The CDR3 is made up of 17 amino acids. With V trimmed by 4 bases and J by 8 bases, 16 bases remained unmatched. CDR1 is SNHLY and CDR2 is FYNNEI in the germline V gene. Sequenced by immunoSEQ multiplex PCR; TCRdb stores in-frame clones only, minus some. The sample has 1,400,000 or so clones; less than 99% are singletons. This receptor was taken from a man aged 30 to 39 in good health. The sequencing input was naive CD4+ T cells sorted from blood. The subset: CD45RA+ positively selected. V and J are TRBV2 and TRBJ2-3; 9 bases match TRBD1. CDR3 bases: TGTGCCAGCAGTGTTGTGTCGGACAGGGGTCTCCGAGGTACGCAGTATTTT. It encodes CASSVVSDRGLRGTQYF.